There are many counts of the clone carrying this TCR beta chain. The antigen is undetermined. This entry belongs to a study of blood T cells in healthy people across ages. Notes on the study in general: Roughly linear age-related decline in beta diversity appeared, significant by age approximately 41.

For the second PCR, which ran for about 6 to 11 cycles, a sample-barcoded 5' primer and a J-beta primer mix were used. TCRdb re-called the 5' RACE reads through MiXCR, storing one row per CDR3 protein. The sample has roughly 700,000 distinct CDR3 sequences, around 25% seen once. The CDR3 is 15 residues long. The ends were cut back, 5 bases at V and 5 bases at J, with 15 bases in the middle. Germline V gives CDR1 SEHNR, CDR2 FQNEAQ (reference sequence). These data also featured in a second study, about T cells of mothers and their children. That work states: The people who donated were three healthy Caucasian mothers and their six children.

This TCR came from a boy younger than 18 in good health. The sequenced sample consisted of blood. The chain carries TRBV7-9 and TRBJ1-4; no clear D gene. In DNA, the CDR3 is TGTGCCAGCAGCCTTTTCAGCGACTCGAATGAAAAACTGTTTTTT. Protein sequence: CASSLFSDSNEKLFF.